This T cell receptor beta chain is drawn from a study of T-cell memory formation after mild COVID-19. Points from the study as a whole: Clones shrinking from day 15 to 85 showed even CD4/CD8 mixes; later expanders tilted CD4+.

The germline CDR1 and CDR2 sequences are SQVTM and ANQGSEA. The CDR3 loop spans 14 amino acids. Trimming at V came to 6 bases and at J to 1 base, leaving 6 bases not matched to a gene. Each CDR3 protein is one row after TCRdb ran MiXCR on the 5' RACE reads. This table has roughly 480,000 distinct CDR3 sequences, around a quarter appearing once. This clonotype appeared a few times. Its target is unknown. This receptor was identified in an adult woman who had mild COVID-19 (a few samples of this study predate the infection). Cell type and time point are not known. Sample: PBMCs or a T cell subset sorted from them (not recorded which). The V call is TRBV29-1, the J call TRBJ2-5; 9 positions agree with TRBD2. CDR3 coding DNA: TGCAGCGTGCCGGGACTAGCATCCCAAGAGACCCAGTACTTC. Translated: CSVPGLASQETQYF.